Described below is a single TCR beta chain sequence and its context. The data were taken from a study of shared clonotypes between healthy human individuals. CD45RA-negative memory and CD45RA+ naive subsets were split from the CD4+ cells. Germline-derived CDR1 and CDR2 are SGHRS and YFSETQ. The CDR3 spans 16 residues. V was clipped by 3 bases and J by 2 bases; unmatched bases: 8. The run depth of the assay was deep. The method was immunoSEQ multiplex PCR; TCRdb's version includes in-frame clones alone and lacks a portion of them. Of nearly 1,000,000 clones listed, around three quarters were seen once; the top ten hold about 1.5%.

The receptor was isolated from a man aged 18 to 30 in good health. J is TRBJ1-2 and V is TRBV5-1, with TRBD1 identical over 9 bases. Sequenced input: memory CD4+ T cells sorted from blood. Subset: CD45RA-negative fraction. This CDR3 reads CASSWTSGQGNYGYTF. CDR3 bases: TGCGCCAGCAGCTGGACCTCCGGACAGGGGAACTATGGCTACACCTTC.